The 25 T cell receptor beta chains below all came from one sample that was sequenced in a study of patients and donors after allogeneic stem cell transplantation (dated by TCRdb to between 2020 and 2021). Library preparation employed RT-PCR. The reads were generated on a NextSeq 550. TCRdb itself trimmed the public reads at Q25 with fastp, ran MiXCR and retained productive beta chains. Each record represents a unique CDR3 protein, reported with the most common genes and DNA among its rows. For this sample there are approximately 170,000 distinct CDR3 sequences; approximately 24% appear just once. In total, the top ten clones hold approximately 26% of the sample. Material for sequencing was blood, either unsorted or a sorted T cell fraction (not recorded which). These receptors all come from a human donor who was either an allogeneic HSCT recipient or a stem cell or donor lymphocyte infusion donor (not recorded which). It is not recorded whose cells these are; they may come from a transplant donor.

This clonotype was seen only a few times. This sequence joins TRBV5-1 and TRBJ2-3; D unclear. Germline V gene lookup returns CDR1 SGHRS and CDR2 YFSETQ. The V and J ends lost 3 bases and 0 bases respectively, with 14 bases between them. CDR3 length: 16 residues. CDR3 loop: CASSSYSWASTDTQYF. The CDR3, as DNA: TGCGCCAGCAGCTCCTACAGCTGGGCTAGCACAGATACGCAGTATTTT. The whole variable domain, filled in from reference TRBV5-1 and TRBJ2-3, reads KAGVTQTPRYLIKTRGQQVTLSCSPISGHRSVSWYQQTPGQGLQFLFEYFSETQRNKGNFPGRFSGRQFSNSRSEMNVSTLELGDSALYLCASSSYSWASTDTQYFGPGTRLTVL.

This clonotype was counted between two and nine times. The chain has TRBV24-1 and TRBJ1-5, with D perhaps matching TRBD1 (5 bases). CDR1 KGHDR and CDR2 SFDVKD come from the germline V gene. V was clipped by 4 bases and J by 4 bases, with 13 bases between them. This CDR3 comprises 15 residues. The CDR3 loop is CATSDPSSGNQPQHF. In DNA form, the CDR3 reads TGTGCCACCAGTGACCCTAGTTCAGGGAATCAGCCCCAGCATTTT.

A few counts support this clonotype. The chain is built from TRBV7-9 and TRBJ2-6; 9 positions match TRBD1. CDR1 is SEHNR and CDR2 is FQNEAQ in the germline V gene (reference sequence). There are 18 residues in the CDR3. V trimming: 5 bases; J trimming: 0 bases; junction bases outside the gene matches: 8. Here the CDR3 DNA reads TGTGCCAGCAGCAATACAGGGGGCGACGTCTCTGGGGCCAACGTCCTGACTTTC. Protein sequence: CASSNTGGDVSGANVLTF.

This clonotype was detected many times. DNA for the CDR3: TGTGCCAGCAGTGAACTTCCGGGACAGGGGTTGGGAACTGAAGCTTTCTTT. It encodes CASSELPGQGLGTEAFF. This chain links TRBV25-1 with TRBJ1-1, with TRBD1 matching over 10 bases. The CDR3 has 17 residues. J gave up 5 bases and V 2 bases, and 11 bases lay outside the gene matches. Germline V gene lookup returns CDR1 MGHDK and CDR2 SYGVNS.

V gene TRBV11-3 combines with J gene TRBJ2-3, with no clear D. The CDR3 totals 18 residues. From germline, CDR1 is SGHNT and CDR2 YENEEA. The V and J ends lost 0 bases and 1 base respectively, with 17 bases between them. CDR3 sequence reads: CASSLDHGGGDGTDTQYF. In nucleotides, the CDR3 is TGTGCCAGCAGCTTAGATCACGGTGGCGGCGACGGCACAGATACGCAGTATTTT.

The chain recombines TRBV25-1 with TRBJ1-6, with 9 bases identical to TRBD1. V shed 1 base and J 0 bases; nucleotides not matched to a gene: 4. Germline values: CDR1 MGHDK, CDR2 SYGVNS. This CDR3 spans 18 amino acids. The CDR3 region is CASSEWDRAGSYNSPLHF. In nucleotides, the CDR3 is TGTGCCAGCAGTGAATGGGACAGGGCTGGCTCCTATAATTCACCCCTCCACTTT.

This clonotype was recorded a few times. This chain joins TRBV5-1 and TRBJ2-1; TRBD2 might be the D (6 bases). The germline V gene encodes CDR1 SGHRS and CDR2 YFSETQ. V was clipped by 0 bases and J by 2 bases, with 9 bases between them. The CDR3 consists of 15 residues. CDR3 nucleotides: TGCGCCAGCAGCTTGGTTGCGGGGACCTACAATGAGCAGTTCTTC. Translated: CASSLVAGTYNEQFF.

This clonotype occurred many times. The DNA for the CDR3 is TGTGCTAGTGGGAGGACCGAGTGGGACACTGAAGCTTTCTTT. Protein: CASGRTEWDTEAFF. This chain uses TRBV12-5 with TRBJ1-1; no definite D call. Between the trimmed V and J ends, which lost 6 bases and 3 bases, there was a span of 14 bases. The CDR3 spans 14 residues. The germline CDR1 and CDR2 sequences are LGHNT and FRNRAP.

This clonotype has at least ten counts. The V gene is TRBV12-3 or TRBV12-4, the J gene TRBJ1-1; D is perhaps TRBD1 (6 bases). The CDR3 sequence is 14 residues long. The V end was cut by 5 bases, the J end by 4 bases, with 14 bases between. CDR3 in DNA: TGTGCCAGCAGTCCCTCCAGGGGACCCACTGAAGCTTTCTTT. Its translation: CASSPSRGPTEAFF.

The chain carries TRBV5-1 and TRBJ1-1; a possible D gene is TRBD1 (5 bases). The V gene lost 0 bases and the J gene lost 3 bases, with 12 bases spanning the gap. Germline V gene sequence: CDR1 SGHRS, CDR2 YFSETQ. The CDR3 spans 15 residues. In nucleotides, the CDR3 is TGCGCCAGCAGCTTGGGCCGGGGCGTGGACACTGAAGCTTTCTTT. Encoded protein: CASSLGRGVDTEAFF.

This clonotype was counted only a few times. The rearrangement joins TRBV5-1 to TRBJ1-1; TRBD1 is a possible D gene (6 bases). Per germline, CDR1 SGHRS and CDR2 YFSETQ. The CDR3 length is 14 residues. The V end was cut by 6 bases, the J end by 0 bases, with 12 bases between. The CDR3 DNA follows: TGCGCCAGCAACAGGGAATGGGTGAACACTGAAGCTTTCTTT. This codes for CASNREWVNTEAFF.

This clonotype was counted a few times. This sequence joins TRBV15 and TRBJ2-3, with 10 bases that match TRBD2. The V and J ends lost 3 bases and 3 bases, in that order; junction bases with no gene match: 3. CDR3 length: 15 residues. In germline, CDR1 is LNHNV, CDR2 YYDKDF (reference sequence). The CDR3 loop is CATSRKAGGTDTQYF. CDR3 nucleotides: TGTGCCACCAGCAGGAAAGCGGGGGGGACAGATACGCAGTATTTT.

The chain links TRBV19 to TRBJ1-6, with D hard to call. CDR1 is LNHDA, CDR2 SQIVND, per germline (reference sequence). The CDR3 covers 13 residues. Trimming removed 2 bases at V and 17 bases at J, with 16 bases between. The CDR3 sequence: CASSIPASPNIHF. Here the CDR3 DNA reads TGTGCCAGTAGTATACCCGCCAGTCCGAATATCCACTTT.

This clonotype has just a few counts. The V and J genes are TRBV18 and TRBJ1-1; a possible D gene is TRBD1 (6 bases). This CDR3 region has 13 residues. Germline loops: CDR1 KGHSH, CDR2 LQKENI. Between the trimmed V and J ends, which lost 4 bases and 4 bases, there was a span of 10 bases. The CDR3: CASSRTGSTEAFF. CDR3 coding DNA: TGTGCCAGCTCACGTACAGGGAGCACTGAAGCTTTCTTT.

Many counts were recorded for this clonotype. The J gene is TRBJ2-5, the V gene TRBV20-1, with D unclear. Germline-derived CDR1 and CDR2 are DFQATT and SNEGSKA (reference sequence). The CDR3 totals 11 residues. Trimming stripped 3 bases from V and 2 bases from J, with 4 bases between. CDR3 sequence reads: CSARVQETQYF. CDR3 nucleotide sequence: TGCAGTGCTAGGGTGCAAGAGACCCAGTACTTC.

This clonotype has a handful of counts. DNA of the CDR3: TGCGCCAGCAGCCAACCTGGAGGAGGTTATGGCTACACCTTC. This gives the protein CASSQPGGGYGYTF. V usage is TRBV4-3 and J usage is TRBJ1-2, with D hard to call. This CDR3 is built from 14 residues. CDR1 and CDR2 (germline): LGHNA, YSLEER. V lost 2 bases and J 5 bases, leaving 12 bases between the germline ends.

The gene calls are TRBV6-6 and TRBJ2-7; D may be TRBD1 (6 bases). Germline CDR1 MNHNY, CDR2 SVGAGI (reference sequence). The CDR3 extends over 13 amino acids. The germline V and J ends were trimmed by 9 bases and 9 bases, with 21 bases remaining between them. In DNA, the CDR3 is TGTGCCAGTGTCCCGGGACAAAATTTCCGGCAGTACTTC. This sequence encodes CASVPGQNFRQYF.

This sequence joins TRBV12-5 and TRBJ2-3; 7 nucleotides match TRBD2. This CDR3 is built from 17 residues. Germline values: CDR1 LGHNT, CDR2 FRNRAP. Germline trimming cut 5 bases from V and 2 bases from J; bases unmatched to any gene: 13. CDR3 sequence (DNA): TGTGCTAGTGGTCAATCCCCGAAGGCGGGGGTCACAGATACGCAGTATTTT. Protein sequence: CASGQSPKAGVTDTQYF.

This clonotype was detected only once. The chain's CDR3 is CASRLILRGQETQYF. The CDR3 DNA follows: TGTGCCAGCAGGCTGATCCTCAGAGGTCAAGAGACCCAGTACTTC. The chain carries TRBV28 and TRBJ2-5; no clear D gene. This CDR3 is built from 15 residues. The V end was cut by 6 bases, the J end by 2 bases, with 16 bases between. Germline loops: CDR1 MDHEN, CDR2 SYDVKM.

This clonotype has more than one count but fewer than ten. The chain recombines TRBV30 with TRBJ1-4, with D perhaps TRBD1 (5 bases). This CDR3 comprises 14 residues. The V end was cut by 4 bases, the J end by 8 bases, with 17 bases between. Germline CDR1 and CDR2: GTSNPN and SVGIG (reference sequence). The CDR3 bases are TGTGCCTGGAACCGACTCGAATGGGGGGAAAAACTGTTTTTT. Protein: CAWNRLEWGEKLFF.

This rearrangement joins TRBV12-3 or TRBV12-4 to TRBJ2-1; 10 positions agree with TRBD2. The CDR3 spans 14 residues. Germline trimming cut 5 bases from V and 7 bases from J; bases unmatched to any gene: 5. CDR3 protein: CASSPSGSRNEQFF. CDR3 coding DNA: TGTGCCAGCAGTCCTAGCGGGAGCCGGAATGAGCAGTTCTTC.

In DNA, the CDR3 is TGTGCCAGCAGTTCCCCTCCTGCGGCTAATTCACCCCTCCACTTT. Translated, it gives CASSSPPAANSPLHF. The gene calls are TRBV28 and TRBJ1-6; D not resolved. Germline V gene data show CDR1 as MDHEN and CDR2 as SYDVKM. This CDR3 has 15 residues. The V end lost 4 bases, the J end lost 6 bases, and 13 bases lay between the germline ends.

This clonotype was detected only a few times. V and J are TRBV29-1 and TRBJ2-3; no reliable D call. CDR1 SQVTM and CDR2 ANQGSEA come from the germline V gene. This CDR3 spans 12 amino acids. Between the trimmed V and J ends, which lost 3 bases and 4 bases, there was a span of 8 bases. As DNA, the CDR3 is TGCAGCGTTGATGCGGCGGCAGATACGCAGTATTTT. Protein product: CSVDAAADTQYF.

This chain's CDR3 is CASSQVTFGQYGYTF. CDR3 coding DNA: TGCGCCAGCAGCCAAGTAACGTTCGGTCAATATGGCTACACCTTC. V is TRBV4-1 and J is TRBJ1-2; D remains ambiguous. V shed 1 base and J shed 5 bases, with 14 bases lying between them. The germline gives CDR1 MGHRA, CDR2 YSYEKL. The CDR3 loop spans 15 amino acids.

The V gene is TRBV21-1, the J gene TRBJ2-5; TRBD1 is taken as the D call from the table, unchecked against the DNA. TRBV21-1 is a pseudogene segment. This CDR3 has 16 amino acids. The chain's CDR3 is CASSTPGWPRQETQYF. The CDR3 nucleotides read TGTGCCAGCAGCACCCCCGGATGGCCTCGCCAAGAGACCCAGTACTTC.